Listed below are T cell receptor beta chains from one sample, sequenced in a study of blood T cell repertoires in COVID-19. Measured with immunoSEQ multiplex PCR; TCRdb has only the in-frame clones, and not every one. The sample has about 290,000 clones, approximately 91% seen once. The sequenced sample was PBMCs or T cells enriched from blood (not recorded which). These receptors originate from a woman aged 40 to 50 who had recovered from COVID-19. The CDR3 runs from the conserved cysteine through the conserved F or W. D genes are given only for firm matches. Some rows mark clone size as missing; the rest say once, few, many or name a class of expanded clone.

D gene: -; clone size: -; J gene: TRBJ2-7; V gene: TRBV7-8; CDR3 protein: CASSLRYDLTTTEQYF; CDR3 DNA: TGTGCCAGCAGCTTAAGGTACGACCTCACTACTACCGAGCAGTACTTC
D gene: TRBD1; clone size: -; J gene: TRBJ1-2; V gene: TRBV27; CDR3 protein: CASSPMDRVGGYTF; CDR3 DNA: TGTGCCAGCAGTCCGATGGACAGGGTCGGAGGCTACACCTTC
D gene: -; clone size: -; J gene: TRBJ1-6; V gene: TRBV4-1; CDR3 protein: CASSPPGQGLVSPLHF; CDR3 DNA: TGCGCCAGCAGCCCCCCCGGGCAGGGGCTAGTGTCACCCCTCCACTTT
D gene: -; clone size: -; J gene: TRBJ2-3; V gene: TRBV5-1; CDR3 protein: CASTGSRDTQYF; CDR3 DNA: TGCGCCAGCACCGGGAGTAGGGATACGCAGTATTTT
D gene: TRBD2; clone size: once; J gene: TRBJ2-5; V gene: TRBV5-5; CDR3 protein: CASSLGLAGAETQYF; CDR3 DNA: TGTGCCAGCAGCTTGGGACTAGCGGGGGCGGAGACCCAGTACTTC
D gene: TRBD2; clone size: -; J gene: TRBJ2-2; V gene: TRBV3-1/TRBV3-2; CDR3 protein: CASSPTGAGGRAGELFF; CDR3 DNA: TGTGCCAGCAGCCCCACCGGGGCGGGAGGACGCGCCGGGGAGCTGTTTTTT
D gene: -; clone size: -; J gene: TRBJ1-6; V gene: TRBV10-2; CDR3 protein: CASSEGGNSPLHF; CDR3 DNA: TGCGCCAGCAGTGAGGGCGGGAATTCACCCCTCCACTTT
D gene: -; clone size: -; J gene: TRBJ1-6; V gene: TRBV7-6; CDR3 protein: CASSLARQANSPLHF; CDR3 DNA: TGTGCCAGCAGCTTAGCCCGACAGGCTAATTCACCCCTCCACTTT
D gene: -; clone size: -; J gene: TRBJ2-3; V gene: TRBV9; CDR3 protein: CASSAVTDTQYF; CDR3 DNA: TGTGCCAGCAGCGCCGTCACAGATACGCAGTATTTT
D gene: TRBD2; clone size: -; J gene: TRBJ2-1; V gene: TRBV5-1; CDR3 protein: CASWYTGLAGTNEQFF; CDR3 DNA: TGCGCCAGCTGGTACACGGGTCTAGCGGGAACCAATGAGCAGTTCTTC
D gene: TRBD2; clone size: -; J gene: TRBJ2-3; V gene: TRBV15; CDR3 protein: CATSRDHGTSGTDTQYF; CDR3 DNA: TGTGCCACCAGCAGAGACCACGGGACTAGCGGAACAGATACGCAGTATTTT